The rows below give T cell receptor beta chains drawn from one sample of a study of T-cell reconstitution after alpha-beta-depleted transplantation in children. TCRdb redid the calling of the PCR reads with MiXCR, one entry per CDR3 protein. The sample has 700,000 to 950,000 distinct CDR3 sequences; 15% to 20% are singletons. This specimen was PBMCs, mostly from graft donor cells, taken 360 days after TCRalphabeta/CD19-depleted stem cell transplant. Receptor source: a male patient younger than 18 who had a stem cell transplant for acute lymphoblastic leukemia, so the T cells may come from the graft donor. CDR3s include the opening cysteine and the closing phenylalanine or tryptophan. The order of the fields is clone size, V gene, J gene, D gene, CDR3 DNA, CDR3 protein. A D gene is named only where the DNA matches it firmly. Size is omitted from some rows. Given values are once, few, many or a class for expanded clones.

size: many
V: TRBV29-1
J: TRBJ2-5
D: .
DNA: TGCAGCGTAACCGGGACTTGGGAGACCCAGTACTTC
CDR3: CSVTGTWETQYF

size: .
V: TRBV12-3/TRBV12-4
J: TRBJ2-3
D: .
DNA: TGTGCCAGCAGTTTGGGAAGAGTGGGGCCCACAGATACGCAGTATTTT
CDR3: CASSLGRVGPTDTQYF

size: .
V: TRBV19
J: TRBJ2-2
D: TRBD2
DNA: TGTGCCAGTATAGTTAGCGGGCCGAACACCGGGGAGCTGTTTTTT
CDR3: CASIVSGPNTGELFF

size: .
V: TRBV4-1
J: TRBJ2-7
D: TRBD2
DNA: TGCGCCAGCAGCCTTCGGCGAGCGGGGGAGACTTACGAGCAGTACTTC
CDR3: CASSLRRAGETYEQYF

size: few
V: TRBV12-3/TRBV12-4
J: TRBJ2-1
D: .
DNA: TGTGCCAGCAGTCTTTATGCAGGGACCCTCGGACAATGGCAGTTCTTC
CDR3: CASSLYAGTLGQWQFF

size: few
V: TRBV13
J: TRBJ1-4
D: TRBD1
DNA: TGTGCCAGCAGCTCTGCTTCCGGGACAGGGGATGAAAAACTGTTTTTT
CDR3: CASSSASGTGDEKLFF

size: few
V: TRBV20-1
J: TRBJ2-2
D: TRBD2
DNA: TGCAGTGCTAGAGGGGGAGGGGAGTACACCGGGGAGCTGTTTTTT
CDR3: CSARGGGEYTGELFF

size: many
V: TRBV24-1
J: TRBJ2-5
D: .
DNA: TGTGCCACCAGAGGGCAAGGGTTGGAGACCCAGTACTTC
CDR3: CATRGQGLETQYF

size: few
V: TRBV5-1
J: TRBJ2-1
D: .
DNA: TGCGCCAGCGGACCCGGAGGTCTCGAGACTGAGCAGTTCTTC
CDR3: CASGPGGLETEQFF

size: .
V: TRBV4-1
J: TRBJ2-7
D: TRBD2
DNA: TGCGCCAGCAGCCAGGAAGCGGGATCCCACGAGCAGTACTTC
CDR3: CASSQEAGSHEQYF

size: .
V: TRBV7-6
J: TRBJ2-2
D: .
DNA: TGTGCCAGCAGCTTAGTTCCGGGACAAGACACCGGGGAGCTGTTTTTT
CDR3: CASSLVPGQDTGELFF

size: .
V: TRBV20-1
J: TRBJ2-6
D: .
DNA: TGCAGTGCTAGAGATCTGTTCAGCCCTGGGGCCAACGTCCTGACTTTC
CDR3: CSARDLFSPGANVLTF

size: .
V: TRBV5-3
J: TRBJ2-3
D: .
DNA: TGTGCCAGCAGCTTGCCGCTAGCGTCTAGCACAGATACGCAGTATTTT
CDR3: CASSLPLASSTDTQYF

size: many
V: TRBV10-3
J: TRBJ1-1
D: .
DNA: TGTGCCATCAGTGAGACTCCGAGTGGGACGGAGGCTTTCTTT
CDR3: CAISETPSGTEAFF

size: .
V: TRBV11-2
J: TRBJ2-2
D: TRBD2
DNA: TGTGCCAGCAGCTTCTTTGCGGGACTAGAGGCCGGGGAGCTGTTTTTT
CDR3: CASSFFAGLEAGELFF

size: few
V: TRBV20-1
J: TRBJ1-6
D: .
DNA: TGCAGTGCTAGGGGCCTCCAACAACGAAATTCACCCCTCCACTTT
CDR3: CSARGLQQRNSPLHF

size: .
V: TRBV9
J: TRBJ2-7
D: TRBD1
DNA: TGTGCCAGCAAACCGTCAAGGGACAGGGGGGGCGAGCAGTACTTC
CDR3: CASKPSRDRGGEQYF

size: .
V: TRBV18
J: TRBJ2-6
D: .
DNA: TGTGCCAGCTCACCCCTCGACATCTACTCTGGGGCCAACGTCCTGACTTTC
CDR3: CASSPLDIYSGANVLTF

size: few
V: TRBV18
J: TRBJ2-1
D: .
DNA: TGTGCCAGCTCACCACCACGGACCCGAGGACCTGAGCAGTTCTTC
CDR3: CASSPPRTRGPEQFF

size: few
V: TRBV7-9
J: TRBJ2-7
D: TRBD2
DNA: TGTGCCAGCAGCTTACTAGCGGGGGGGCCCGAGCAGTACTTC
CDR3: CASSLLAGGPEQYF

size: many
V: TRBV4-1
J: TRBJ1-6
D: .
DNA: TGCGCCAGCAGCCCCTGGGGGGAGTCAGGGGATTCACCCCTCCACTTT
CDR3: CASSPWGESGDSPLHF

size: .
V: TRBV29-1
J: TRBJ2-7
D: .
DNA: TGCAGCGTTGCATATGTGGCCTACGAGCAGTACTTC
CDR3: CSVAYVAYEQYF

size: .
V: TRBV2
J: TRBJ2-1
D: TRBD1
DNA: TGTGCCAGCATTGGACAGGGGGTGTACAATGAGCAGTTCTTC
CDR3: CASIGQGVYNEQFF

size: few
V: TRBV6-2/TRBV6-3
J: TRBJ2-1
D: .
DNA: TGTGCCAGCAGTTACGTAGACCCCCCCTACAATGAGCAGTTCTTC
CDR3: CASSYVDPPYNEQFF

size: .
V: TRBV6-5
J: TRBJ2-7
D: TRBD1
DNA: TGTGCCAGCAGTTACTCGCGGACAGGCTACGAGCAGTACTTC
CDR3: CASSYSRTGYEQYF

size: .
V: TRBV29-1
J: TRBJ2-7
D: TRBD2
DNA: TGCAGCGTTGACCCCACCGGGACTAGCGGTTACGAGCAGTACTTC
CDR3: CSVDPTGTSGYEQYF

size: .
V: TRBV19
J: TRBJ2-1
D: TRBD2
DNA: TGTGCCAGTAGTATGAGACTAGCGGGAGTAATGCCCATCAGTGAGCAGTTCTTC
CDR3: CASSMRLAGVMPISEQFF

size: .
V: TRBV7-6
J: TRBJ1-2
D: .
DNA: TGTGCCAGCAGCCAATCCTCCTGGAGCTATGGCTACACCTTC
CDR3: CASSQSSWSYGYTF

size: many
V: TRBV5-1
J: TRBJ1-5
D: .
DNA: TGCGCCAGCAGCTCGGGAGGTAGCAATCAGCCCCAGCATTTT
CDR3: CASSSGGSNQPQHF

size: .
V: TRBV15
J: TRBJ2-7
D: .
DNA: TGTGCCACCAGCAGAGATCTAGGTCTCATCTACGAGCAGTACTTC
CDR3: CATSRDLGLIYEQYF

size: few
V: TRBV5-1
J: TRBJ2-7
D: .
DNA: TGCGCCAGCAGCTTGGATGGGGACCCCTACGAGCAGTACTTC
CDR3: CASSLDGDPYEQYF

size: few
V: TRBV7-9
J: TRBJ1-1
D: .
DNA: TGTGCCAGCAGCTTAGGTACTAAGGGGAGCACTGAAGCTTTCTTT
CDR3: CASSLGTKGSTEAFF

size: .
V: TRBV2
J: TRBJ2-2
D: TRBD1
DNA: TGTGCCAGCGGGCCGGACAGGGTCGACACCGGGGAGCTGTTTTTT
CDR3: CASGPDRVDTGELFF

size: few
V: TRBV12-3/TRBV12-4
J: TRBJ2-7
D: TRBD2
DNA: TGTGCCAGCAGTTCCGGGACTAGATGGTACGAGCAGTACTTC
CDR3: CASSSGTRWYEQYF

size: .
V: TRBV5-1
J: TRBJ2-6
D: .
DNA: TGCGCCAGCAGCTTTTCGGGTAGCCCCTCTGGGGCCAACGTCCTGACTTTC
CDR3: CASSFSGSPSGANVLTF

size: few
V: TRBV4-1
J: TRBJ2-7
D: .
DNA: TGCGCCAGCAGCCTTACAATGAGCTCCTACGAGCAGTACTTC
CDR3: CASSLTMSSYEQYF

size: .
V: TRBV13
J: TRBJ2-1
D: TRBD2
DNA: TGTGCCAGCAGCCCACTAGCGGGAGGGCCTCCTCCCTACAATGAGCAGTTCTTC
CDR3: CASSPLAGGPPPYNEQFF

size: .
V: TRBV4-2
J: TRBJ2-7
D: TRBD2
DNA: TGTGCCAGCATGAGCGGGATCGGAAGCTCCTACGAGCAGTACTTC
CDR3: CASMSGIGSSYEQYF

size: .
V: TRBV20-1
J: TRBJ2-7
D: .
DNA: TGCAGTGCTAGCGGGACCGTATCCTACGAGCAGTACTTC
CDR3: CSASGTVSYEQYF

size: .
V: TRBV11-2
J: TRBJ1-4
D: .
DNA: TGTGCCAGCAGCTTAGAGCCCGGGACAACTAATGAAAAACTGTTTTTT
CDR3: CASSLEPGTTNEKLFF

size: few
V: TRBV10-2
J: TRBJ2-3
D: .
DNA: TGCGCCAGCAGGACCACATATGCCGGTCCAGATACGCAGTATTTT
CDR3: CASRTTYAGPDTQYF

size: few
V: TRBV18
J: TRBJ2-5
D: .
DNA: TGTGCCAGCTCACTATCGATCACGGTTGAGGCCCAGTACTTC
CDR3: CASSLSITVEAQYF

size: .
V: TRBV6-5
J: TRBJ2-7
D: .
DNA: TGTGCCAGCAGTTACCCACCAGTTAGCGAGCAGTACTTC
CDR3: CASSYPPVSEQYF

size: many
V: TRBV6-5
J: TRBJ1-3
D: .
DNA: TGTGCCAGCAGTTGGGAGCGCAGTGGAAACACCATATATTTT
CDR3: CASSWERSGNTIYF

size: .
V: TRBV12-3/TRBV12-4
J: TRBJ1-2
D: .
DNA: TGTGCCAGCAGTTTAGGACAGGTGGCCGCGGGCTACACCTTC
CDR3: CASSLGQVAAGYTF

size: few
V: TRBV12-3/TRBV12-4
J: TRBJ2-5
D: .
DNA: TGTGCCAGCAGTCTCGAGACTAGGGACGGCGGGACCCAGTACTTC
CDR3: CASSLETRDGGTQYF

size: few
V: TRBV20-1
J: TRBJ2-2
D: .
DNA: TGCAGTGCTAGTAGGCGGGTCTTTGGCACCGGGGAGCTGTTTTTT
CDR3: CSASRRVFGTGELFF

size: once
V: TRBV29-1
J: TRBJ2-5
D: .
DNA: TGCAGCGTTGACGCCCAGGGGAAGGTGACCGACTTAGAGACCCAGTACTTC
CDR3: CSVDAQGKVTDLETQYF

size: .
V: TRBV27
J: TRBJ1-5
D: TRBD1
DNA: TGTGCCAGCAGCCGAGGGACAGGGAGGGGGAAAACCCAGCATTTT
CDR3: CASSRGTGRGKTQHF

size: few
V: TRBV10-2
J: TRBJ2-1
D: .
DNA: TGCGCCAGCACCCGTCATGCTAGCCTCTCCTACAATGAGCAGTTCTTC
CDR3: CASTRHASLSYNEQFF

size: .
V: TRBV20-1
J: TRBJ2-5
D: TRBD1
DNA: TGCAGTGCCACCGGGACAGGGAAAGAGACCCAGTACTTC
CDR3: CSATGTGKETQYF

size: .
V: TRBV4-1
J: TRBJ1-5
D: .
DNA: TGCGCCAGCAGCCAACCCGGACAGACCAATCAGCCCCAGCATTTT
CDR3: CASSQPGQTNQPQHF

size: few
V: TRBV5-1
J: TRBJ1-1
D: TRBD1
DNA: TGCGCCAGCAGCTGGGACAGACCTATGAACACTGAAGCTTTCTTT
CDR3: CASSWDRPMNTEAFF

size: many
V: TRBV10-3
J: TRBJ2-3
D: .
DNA: TGTGCCATCAGTGAGTTTCTACGGGGATTCGCGGCGGATACGCAGTATTTT
CDR3: CAISEFLRGFAADTQYF

size: .
V: TRBV4-1
J: TRBJ1-2
D: .
DNA: TGCGCCAGCAGCCTCCGTTATCGTCAGGCCGCATGGGGCTACACCTTC
CDR3: CASSLRYRQAAWGYTF

size: few
V: TRBV6-5
J: TRBJ1-2
D: .
DNA: TGTGCCAGCAGTACTCTAAGGGATGGCTACACCTTC
CDR3: CASSTLRDGYTF

size: many
V: TRBV29-1
J: TRBJ1-4
D: .
DNA: TGCAGCGCACGGGGCCTAGAGGAAAAACTGTTTTTT
CDR3: CSARGLEEKLFF